This T cell receptor beta chain is from a study of blood T cells in healthy people across ages. On this clonotype itself: What it binds is unknown.

Approximately 9.6 milliliters of peripheral blood were drawn from each donor into EDTA-treated tubes. Isolation of PBMCs gave at least 7 million cells per sample. The study, taken as a whole, reports: Naive CD4+ cell counts and diversity both ran higher in long-lived than in aged donors. Per million T cells, TCR beta diversity dropped roughly linearly as age increased.

Using a J-beta primer mix together with a sample-barcoded 5' primer, a second PCR was run for about 6 to 11 cycles. TCRdb re-analysed the 5' RACE reads in MiXCR, keeping a single row per CDR3 protein. This sample has roughly 800,000 distinct CDR3 sequences; roughly 60% occur once, and the top ten carry around 22%. The sample was blood. The receptor was isolated from a man aged 25 to 45 in good health.

For the CDR3, the DNA is TGCAGTGCGCCACCAACGGCGGGGGATGAGCAGTACTTC. Translated: CSAPPTAGDEQYF. The V gene is TRBV20-1, the J gene TRBJ2-5; TRBD2 agrees at 7 bases. J gave up 11 bases and V 6 bases, and 15 bases lay outside the gene matches. This CDR3 has 13 residues. CDR1 is DFQATT and CDR2 is SNEGSKA in the germline V gene (reference sequence).